Shown below are 20 T cell receptor beta chains from a single sample sequenced in a study of cytomegalovirus exposure and HLA in healthy donors. PCR amplification relied on 60 Vbeta primers (plus 13 Jbeta primers). The assay was immunoSEQ multiplex PCR, and TCRdb's table has in-frame clones only and misses some. The sample lists 200,000 to 250,000 clones; approximately 80% were seen once. The specimen was PBMCs. These receptors came from a man aged 40-49 years in good health and CMV-seronegative.

The chain is built from TRBV18 and TRBJ2-5; possibly TRBD1 for D (5 bases). Trimming took off 1 base at V and 5 bases at J, with 11 bases between the two ends. The CDR3 is made up of 14 amino acids. CDR1 and CDR2 (germline): KGHSH, LQKENI. This CDR3 reads CASSPLGAGETQYF. Here the CDR3 DNA reads TGTGCCAGCTCACCACTTGGGGCTGGGGAGACCCAGTACTTC.

The CDR3 reads CASRQLTGIGGYTF. The CDR3 DNA follows: TGTGCCAGCAGACAATTAACCGGGATCGGGGGCTACACCTTC. V is TRBV28 and J is TRBJ1-2, with D hard to call. V was clipped by 6 bases and J by 8 bases, with 19 bases between them. CDR1 is MDHEN and CDR2 is SYDVKM in the germline V gene. The CDR3 length is 14 residues.

The V gene is TRBV7-3, the J gene TRBJ2-7, with 12 bases aligning to TRBD2. Germline CDR1 SGHTA, CDR2 FQGTGA. The CDR3 spans 15 residues. V lost 5 bases and J lost 5; bases outside the gene matches: 7. This chain's CDR3 is CASSLAGGRVNEQYF. DNA for the CDR3: TGTGCCAGCAGCCTAGCGGGGGGGAGGGTAAACGAGCAGTACTTC. The full variable domain, with the rest looked up from reference TRBV7-3 and TRBJ2-7, is GAGVSQTPSNKVTEKGKYVELRCDPISGHTALYWYRQSLGQGPEFLIYFQGTGAADDSGLPNDRFFAVRPEGSVSTLKIQRTERGDSAVYLCASSLAGGRVNEQYFGPGTRLTVT.

The rearrangement uses TRBV19 and TRBJ2-3; D is perhaps TRBD2 (5 bases). The germline V gene encodes CDR1 LNHDA and CDR2 SQIVND (reference sequence). Trimming removed 7 bases at V and 2 bases at J, with 13 bases between. The CDR3 is 14 residues long. Here the CDR3 reads CASKRERTTDTQYF. The CDR3 region has the DNA TGTGCCAGTAAGAGGGAGCGGACCACAGATACGCAGTATTTT.

The J gene is TRBJ2-5, the V gene TRBV19, with 9 bases fitting TRBD1. The CDR3 runs to 16 residues. V dropped 5 bases and J dropped 1; count of bases not matched to a gene: 8. CDR1 and CDR2 (germline): LNHDA, SQIVND (reference sequence). The CDR3 DNA sequence: TGTGCCAGTAGTTTACAGGGGGCCCTCACCCAAGAGACCCAGTACTTC. As protein: CASSLQGALTQETQYF.

The V gene is TRBV30, the J gene TRBJ2-1; 8 bases map to TRBD1. J gave up 0 bases and V 2 bases, and 6 bases lay outside the gene matches. This CDR3 contains 16 residues. Germline V gives CDR1 GTSNPN, CDR2 SVGIG (reference sequence). The CDR3 sequence: CAWSIGQGFSYNEQFF. The DNA for the CDR3 is TGTGCCTGGAGTATAGGACAGGGATTCTCCTACAATGAGCAGTTCTTC.

The gene calls are TRBV21-1 and TRBJ2-7; the table gives TRBD1 as D, unverified against the DNA. TRBV21-1 is tagged as a pseudogene. The CDR3 sequence is 17 residues long. The CDR3 coding sequence is TGTGCCAGCAGCAAAGGGCTAGAAAGGGGGTCTGGCTACGAGCAGTACTTC. It is translated as CASSKGLERGSGYEQYF.

The chain is built from TRBV7-3 and TRBJ2-1; TRBD1 aligns across 10 bases. This CDR3 is 16 amino acids long. V was pared by 0 bases and J by 8 bases, with 7 bases of the junction left unmatched. The germline V gene encodes CDR1 SGHTA and CDR2 FQGTGA. The chain's CDR3 is CASSLTPRDRGHEQFF. The CDR3 DNA reads as TGTGCCAGCAGCTTAACTCCCCGGGACAGGGGACATGAGCAGTTCTTC.

This chain links TRBV5-6 with TRBJ2-7; TRBD1 is a possible D gene (5 bases). Germline CDR1 reads SGHDT; CDR2 reads YYEEEE. V lost 4 bases and J 0 bases, leaving 14 bases between the germline ends. The CDR3 totals 15 residues. The CDR3 DNA reads as TGTGCCAGCAGCGTACAGGAGTTGGGCTCCTACGAGCAGTACTTC. Its protein product is CASSVQELGSYEQYF.

This chain joins TRBV11-2 and TRBJ1-1; D unclear. Germline V lookup: CDR1 SGHAT, CDR2 FQNNGV. The V gene lost 5 bases and the J gene lost 3 bases, with 10 bases spanning the gap. The CDR3 spans 13 residues. The CDR3 region has the DNA TGTGCCAGCAGCCTGGGCATCTACACTGAAGCTTTCTTT. Translating it yields CASSLGIYTEAFF.

This chain connects TRBV30 to TRBJ2-7; the match to TRBD2 covers 11 bases. Germline V lookup: CDR1 GTSNPN, CDR2 SVGIG (reference sequence). The CDR3 contains 15 residues. With 3 bases clipped from V and 3 bases from J, the junction kept 7 bases outside the gene matches. The CDR3 reads CAWSAGTSGYYEQYF. CDR3 sequence (DNA): TGTGCCTGGAGCGCCGGGACTAGCGGCTACTACGAGCAGTACTTC.

This clone was observed a few times. The chain carries TRBV2 and TRBJ2-5; D perhaps matches TRBD1 (6 bases). This CDR3 has 15 residues. Germline-derived CDR1 and CDR2 are SNHLY and FYNNEI. Trimming removed 5 bases at V and 5 bases at J, with 18 bases between. CDR3 residues: CASSSQGLDGETQYF. The CDR3 coding sequence is TGTGCCAGCAGTTCACAGGGTCTGGATGGTGAGACCCAGTACTTC.

This clone was seen only a few times. This rearrangement joins TRBV7-7 to TRBJ2-1; 10 bases align to TRBD2. The CDR3 is made up of 21 amino acids. Germline lookup yields CDR1 SSHAT and CDR2 FNYEAQ (reference sequence). With V trimmed by 7 bases and J by 2 bases, 23 bases remained unmatched. CDR3 DNA: TGTGCCAGCACCCGCGAGGCAGGACTAGCGGATACCGGAACCCCCTACAATGAGCAGTTCTTC. It codes for CASTREAGLADTGTPYNEQFF.

This chain uses TRBV10-2 with TRBJ1-3; no firm D call. This CDR3 has 16 amino acids. The ends were cut back, 6 bases at V and 0 bases at J, with 15 bases in the middle. Germline V gives CDR1 WSHSY, CDR2 SAAADI. CDR3 nucleotides: TGCGCCAGCAGCCCGGGTTCCCTCGACTCTGGAAACACCATATATTTT. This codes for CASSPGSLDSGNTIYF.

This clone turned up a few times. The rearrangement links TRBV6-6 to TRBJ1-2; 9 bases line up with TRBD1. This CDR3 spans 14 amino acids. Germline assignment: CDR1 MNHNY and CDR2 SVGAGI (reference sequence). The V segment lost 7 bases and the J segment 7 bases; nucleotides outside the gene matches: 10. CDR3 DNA sequence: TGTGCCAGCACCCTTCCCGGGACAGGGCTTGGCTACACCTTC. It specifies CASTLPGTGLGYTF.

The genes are TRBV13 and TRBJ1-3; 9 bases match TRBD1. Germline values: CDR1 PRHDT, CDR2 FYEKMQ (reference sequence). The J segment lost 4 bases and the V segment lost 2 bases, leaving 6 bases of the junction unmatched. CDR3 size: 16 residues. CDR3 bases: TGTGCCAGCAGCTTACAACAGGGGGCGCGAGGAAACACCATATATTTT. Translation: CASSLQQGARGNTIYF.

This chain connects TRBV7-2 to TRBJ2-1; TRBD2 is a possible D gene (6 bases). The germline V gene encodes CDR1 SGHTA and CDR2 FQGNSA. Deletions cut 8 bases from V and 7 bases from J, with 21 bases between. The CDR3 runs 15 residues. CDR3 sequence reads: CASLPGTGPKNEQFF. As DNA, the CDR3 is TGTGCCAGCTTACCCGGGACTGGACCCAAGAATGAGCAGTTCTTC.

The chain recombines TRBV4-1 with TRBJ2-1, with D tentatively TRBD2 (6 bases). The CDR3 has 16 residues. The germline V and J ends were trimmed by 0 bases and 5 bases, with 14 bases remaining between them. The V gene's germline CDR1 is MGHRA and CDR2 YSYEKL. CDR3 sequence: CASSQDGTGSDNEQFF. CDR3 DNA: TGCGCCAGCAGCCAAGATGGAACCGGGAGCGACAATGAGCAGTTCTTC.

The V gene is TRBV2, the J gene TRBJ1-2, with 7 positions matching TRBD1. From germline, CDR1 is SNHLY and CDR2 FYNNEI. The V segment lost 7 bases and the J segment 8 bases; nucleotides outside the gene matches: 10. The CDR3 runs to 13 residues. CDR3 sequence: CASTIGTVGGYTF. In DNA form, the CDR3 reads TGTGCCAGCACCATAGGGACAGTCGGCGGCTACACCTTC.

The rearrangement links TRBV11-2 to TRBJ1-1, with 7 bases aligning to TRBD1. This CDR3 is 15 amino acids long. CDR1 is SGHAT, CDR2 FQNNGV, per germline. After removal of 5 bases from V and 5 bases from J, the junction contained 11 bases not matched to a gene. CDR3 loop: CASSKRQGDLTEAFF. The CDR3 DNA reads as TGTGCCAGCAGCAAACGACAGGGTGACTTGACTGAAGCTTTCTTT.